The subject of this entry is one TCR beta chain. This specimen belongs to a study of PD-1 blockade in classical Hodgkin lymphoma. V dropped 3 bases and J dropped 5 bases, with 10 bases sitting between them. Germline lookup yields CDR1 MDHEN and CDR2 SYDVKM. CDR3 length equals 14 residues. The time point: cycle 4 day 1 (C4D1), after less than 7 weeks of nivolumab. Every patient had relapsed following autologous stem cell transplantation, and cohorts differed in brentuximab vedotin exposure. Here immunoSEQ multiplex PCR was the method, and the copy in TCRdb shows in-frame clones only, minus some. The data hold 50,000 to 65,000 clones, with 70% to 90% observed a single time.

Sequences were derived from peripheral blood mononuclear cells (PBMCs), sampled before the fourth cycle of nivolumab. The TCR originated in a human donor with classical Hodgkin lymphoma. J is TRBJ2-2 and V is TRBV28; D could derive from TRBD1 or TRBD2 (5 bases each). The DNA of the CDR3 is TGTGCCAGCAGTTTGGGGGATGAGACCGGGGAGCTGTTTTTT. It codes for CASSLGDETGELFF.